This T cell receptor beta chain was identified during a study of radiation and T cells in renal cell carcinoma. Turning to this clone: What it binds is unknown.

Stated time point: baseline pretreatment blood. Treatment denoted: 15 Gy SBRT to primary tumor, nephrectomy 4 weeks later. Clear cell pathology was present in this patient's renal cell carcinoma. Study-wide points: In blood, top tumor clones expanded by 2 weeks, shrinking by 4.

Assay used: immunoSEQ multiplex PCR; TCRdb lists only in-frame clones, some missing. The table includes 150,000 or so clones, roughly 83% detected once. The sequence derives from a woman between 45 and 65 years old with renal cell carcinoma. Source: blood, taken from a patient whose treatment included radiotherapy and nephrectomy.

The DNA of the CDR3 is TGTGCCAGCAGTTTCGCCCAGGGGCAGGACTATGGCTACACCTTC. It translates to CASSFAQGQDYGYTF. The genes are TRBV11-2 and TRBJ1-2; a possible D gene is TRBD1 (6 bases). V was shortened by 6 bases and J by 3 bases, with 17 bases between the two germline ends. This CDR3 contains 15 residues. The germline V gene has CDR1 SGHAT and CDR2 FQNNGV. Supplemented by reference TRBV11-2 and TRBJ1-2, the full variable domain reads EAGVAQSPRYKIIEKRQSVAFWCNPISGHATLYWYQQILGQGPKLLIQFQNNGVVDDSQLPKDRFSAERLKGVDSTLKIQPAKLEDSAVYLCASSFAQGQDYGYTFGSGTRLTVV.